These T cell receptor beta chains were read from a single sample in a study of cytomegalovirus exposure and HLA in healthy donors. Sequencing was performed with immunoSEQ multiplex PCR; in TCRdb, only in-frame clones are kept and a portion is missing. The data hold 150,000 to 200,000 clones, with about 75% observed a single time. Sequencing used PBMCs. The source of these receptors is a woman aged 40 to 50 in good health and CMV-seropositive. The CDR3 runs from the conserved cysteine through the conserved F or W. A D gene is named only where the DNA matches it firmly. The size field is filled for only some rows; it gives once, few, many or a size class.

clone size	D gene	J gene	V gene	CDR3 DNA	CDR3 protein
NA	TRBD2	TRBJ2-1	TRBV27	TGTGCCAGCATACTTGTTGCGGGAGGGCCGAAAAATGAGCAGTTCTTC	CASILVAGGPKNEQFF
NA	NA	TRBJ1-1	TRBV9	TGTGCCAGCAGCCCACAGGGTGGATGGGCTTTCTTT	CASSPQGGWAFF
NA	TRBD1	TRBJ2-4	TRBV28	TGTGCCAGCAGTTCCCGACAGGGGTACAGCATTCAGTACTTC	CASSSRQGYSIQYF
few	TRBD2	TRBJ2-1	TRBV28	TGTGCCAGCAGTTTTGGGGCGGGAGGGGTCAATGAGCAGTTCTTC	CASSFGAGGVNEQFF
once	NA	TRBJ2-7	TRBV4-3	TGCGCCAGCAGCCAAGATCGGGCCCCGGGGGCCTACGAGCAGTACTTC	CASSQDRAPGAYEQYF
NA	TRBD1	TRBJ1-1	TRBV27	TGTGCCAGCAGTTTCTCAGGGGGCACTGAAGCTTTCTTT	CASSFSGGTEAFF
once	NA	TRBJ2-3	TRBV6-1	TGTGCCAGCTTCCGAGGGTGGGCTGGCACAGATACGCAGTATTTT	CASFRGWAGTDTQYF
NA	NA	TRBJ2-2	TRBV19	TGTGCCAGTAGTATAGGTGGGCAAGGATACGGGGAGCTGTTTTTT	CASSIGGQGYGELFF
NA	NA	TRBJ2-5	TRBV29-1	TGCAGCGTCGAACCAGGGGAGGGAGAGACCCAGTACTTC	CSVEPGEGETQYF
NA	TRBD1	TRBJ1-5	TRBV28	TGTGCCAGCAGTTTATCACAGGGGAGGAATCAGCCCCAGCATTTT	CASSLSQGRNQPQHF
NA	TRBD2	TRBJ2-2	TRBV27	TGTGCCAGCAGTTTCCTTGGCGGGAGGGCCGGGAACACCGGGGAGCTGTTTTTT	CASSFLGGRAGNTGELFF
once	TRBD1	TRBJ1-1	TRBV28	TGTGCCAGCCTAGCGCAGGGACAGGGGGCGGCTTTCTTT	CASLAQGQGAAFF
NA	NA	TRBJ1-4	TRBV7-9	TGTGCCAGCAGCTCCTCCCAGGGCTTTAATGAAAAACTGTTTTTT	CASSSSQGFNEKLFF
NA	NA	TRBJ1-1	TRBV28	TGTGCCAGCAGTTTATCCCAGGGAAGGGCTGAAGCTTTCTTT	CASSLSQGRAEAFF
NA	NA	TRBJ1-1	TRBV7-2	TGTGCCAGCAGCTCCCACAGGGAAGCTTTCTTT	CASSSHREAFF
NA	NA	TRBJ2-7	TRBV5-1	TGCGCCAGCAACAAATCACCAGGGGAGACGATGTACGAGCAGTACTTC	CASNKSPGETMYEQYF
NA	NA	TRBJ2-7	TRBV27	TGTGCCAGCAGTTTATCGGGAGGACTTCCCTCTGAGCAGTACTTC	CASSLSGGLPSEQYF
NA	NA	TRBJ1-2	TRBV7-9	TGTTCCAGCAGCTTCTACAGGCCTCTGGAGTATGGCTACACCTTC	CSSSFYRPLEYGYTF
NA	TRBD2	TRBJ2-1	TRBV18	TGTGCCACCCGCGGCGGATTGCGGGAGGGCGTCTCCTACAATGAGCAGTTCTTC	CATRGGLREGVSYNEQFF
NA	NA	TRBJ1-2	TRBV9	TGTGCCAGCAGCGTAGTATCGGGGGGGAACAATGGCTACACCTTC	CASSVVSGGNNGYTF
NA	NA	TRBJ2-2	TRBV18	TGTGCCAGCTCACCTTTAGAACAGGGACACACCGGGGAGCTGTTTTTT	CASSPLEQGHTGELFF
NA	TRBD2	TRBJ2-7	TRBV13	TGTGCCAGCAGCGTACTGTCGGGACTAGCGGGAGGCCTTACCTACGAGCAGTACTTC	CASSVLSGLAGGLTYEQYF
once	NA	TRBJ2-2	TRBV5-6	TGTGCCAGCAGCTTGGGGCGACAGGGGACTAACACCGGGGAGCTGTTTTTC	CASSLGRQGTNTGELFF
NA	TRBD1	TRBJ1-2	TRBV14	TGTGCCAGCAGCTTCCGGACAGGGGGCTCTACGGCTAACTATGGCTACACCTTC	CASSFRTGGSTANYGYTF
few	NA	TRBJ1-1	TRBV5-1	TGCGCCAGCAGCTTCAGGCCGAACACTGAAGCTTTCTTT	CASSFRPNTEAFF
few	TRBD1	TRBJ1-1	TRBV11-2	TGTGCCAGCAGCCCAGGGGGGAACACTGAAGCTTTCTTT	CASSPGGNTEAFF
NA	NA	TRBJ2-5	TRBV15	TGTGCCACCAGCAGAGGCCCAGGGGGGCAGGAGACCCAGTACTTC	CATSRGPGGQETQYF
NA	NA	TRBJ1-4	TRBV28	TGTGCCAGCAGTTTGCGGTCGGCGGAAAAACTGTTTTTT	CASSLRSAEKLFF
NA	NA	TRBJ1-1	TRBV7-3	TGTGCCAGCAGCTTAGGGCAGGGAATAGCTTTCTTT	CASSLGQGIAFF
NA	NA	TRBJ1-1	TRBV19	TGTGCCAGTAGTCTCCCGGGGGAGCCCACTGAAGCTTTCTTT	CASSLPGEPTEAFF
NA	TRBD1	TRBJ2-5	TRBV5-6	TGTGCCAGCAGCTTGGAAGGGGGCAGGACCTGGGAGACCCAGTACTTC	CASSLEGGRTWETQYF
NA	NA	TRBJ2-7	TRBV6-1	TGTGCCAGCAGCGAGGACAGACGAACCTACGAGCAGTACTTC	CASSEDRRTYEQYF
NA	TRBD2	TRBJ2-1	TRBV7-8	TGTGCCAGCAGCTCCCGGACTAGCGGGATCTCCTACAATGAGCAGTTCTTC	CASSSRTSGISYNEQFF
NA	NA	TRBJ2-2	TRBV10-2	TGCGCCAGCAGTGACGCCCAGCGGTTGACCGGGGAGCTGTTTTTT	CASSDAQRLTGELFF
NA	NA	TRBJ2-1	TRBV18	TGTGCCAGCTCACCCCAGCGGGATGAGCAGTTCTTC	CASSPQRDEQFF
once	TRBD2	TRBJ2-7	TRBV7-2	TGTGCCAGCAGCTCCGGACTAGCGGGAGCCTACGAGCAGTACTTC	CASSSGLAGAYEQYF
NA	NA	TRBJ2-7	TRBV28	TGTGCCAGCAGTCCTACCTACGAGCAGTACTTC	CASSPTYEQYF
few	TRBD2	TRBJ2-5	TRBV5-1	TGCGCCAGCAGTCCTAGCGGGAGGATCGAGACCCAGTACTTC	CASSPSGRIETQYF
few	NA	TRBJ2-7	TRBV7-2	TGTGCCAGCAGTTCACGCGGCACCCAGAAGAATGCCTACGAGCAGTACTTC	CASSSRGTQKNAYEQYF
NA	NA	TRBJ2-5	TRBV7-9	TGTGCCAGCAGCTCTCATTGGACAGCGACACAAGAGACCCAGTACTTC	CASSSHWTATQETQYF